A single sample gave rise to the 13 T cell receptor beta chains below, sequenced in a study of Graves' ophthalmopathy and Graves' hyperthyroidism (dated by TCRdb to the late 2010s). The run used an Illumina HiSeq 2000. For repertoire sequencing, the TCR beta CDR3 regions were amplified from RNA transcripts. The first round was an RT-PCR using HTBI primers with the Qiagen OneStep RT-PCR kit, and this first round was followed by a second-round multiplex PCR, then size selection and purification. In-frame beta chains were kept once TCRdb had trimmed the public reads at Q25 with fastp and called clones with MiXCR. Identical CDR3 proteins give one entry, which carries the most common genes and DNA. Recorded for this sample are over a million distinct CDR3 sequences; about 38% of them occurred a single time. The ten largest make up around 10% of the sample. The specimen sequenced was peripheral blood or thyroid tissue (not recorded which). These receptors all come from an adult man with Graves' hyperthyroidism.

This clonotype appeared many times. CDR3 sequence (DNA): TGCAGCGCCTGGACATCCTACGAGCAGTACTTC. Protein product: CSAWTSYEQYF. This chain links TRBV29-1 with TRBJ2-7, with D possibly being TRBD1 (5 bases). This CDR3 comprises 11 residues. Germline values: CDR1 SQVTM, CDR2 ANQGSEA. The V end was cut by 7 bases, the J end by 1 base, with 8 bases between.

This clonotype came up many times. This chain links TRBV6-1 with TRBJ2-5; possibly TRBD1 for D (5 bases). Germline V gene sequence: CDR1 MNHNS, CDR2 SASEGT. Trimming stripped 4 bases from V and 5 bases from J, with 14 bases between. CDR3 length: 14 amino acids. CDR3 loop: CASSGPGSGETQYF. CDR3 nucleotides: TGTGCCAGCAGTGGCCCAGGGTCCGGTGAGACCCAGTACTTC.

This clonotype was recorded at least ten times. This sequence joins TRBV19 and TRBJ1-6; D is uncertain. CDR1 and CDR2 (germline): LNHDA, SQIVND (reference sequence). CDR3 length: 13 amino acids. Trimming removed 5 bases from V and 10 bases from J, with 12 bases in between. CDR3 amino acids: CASSSHGVSPLHF. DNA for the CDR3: TGTGCCAGTAGTTCCCACGGGGTCTCACCCCTCCACTTT.

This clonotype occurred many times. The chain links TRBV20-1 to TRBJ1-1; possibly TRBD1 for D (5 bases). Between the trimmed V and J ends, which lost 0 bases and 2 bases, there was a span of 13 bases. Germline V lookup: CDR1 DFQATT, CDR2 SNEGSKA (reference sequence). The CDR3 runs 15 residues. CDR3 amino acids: CSARDHRGSNTEAFF. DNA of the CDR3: TGCAGTGCTAGAGATCATCGGGGCAGCAACACTGAAGCTTTCTTT.

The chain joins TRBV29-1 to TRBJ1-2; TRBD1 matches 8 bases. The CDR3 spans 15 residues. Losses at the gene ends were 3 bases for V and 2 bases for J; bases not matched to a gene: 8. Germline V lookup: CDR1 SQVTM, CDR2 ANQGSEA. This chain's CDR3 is CSVDTPTGANYGYTF. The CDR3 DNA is TGCAGCGTTGATACCCCGACAGGGGCGAACTATGGCTACACCTTC.

Written as DNA, the CDR3 is TGCAGCGTTGGTTCTCTGGCGTCGTCGCGGTACTTC. Protein sequence: CSVGSLASSRYF. The chain combines TRBV29-1 with TRBJ2-7; no clear D. This CDR3 comprises 12 residues. The V end lost 4 bases, the J end lost 12 bases, and 19 bases lay between the germline ends. CDR1 SQVTM and CDR2 ANQGSEA come from the germline V gene.

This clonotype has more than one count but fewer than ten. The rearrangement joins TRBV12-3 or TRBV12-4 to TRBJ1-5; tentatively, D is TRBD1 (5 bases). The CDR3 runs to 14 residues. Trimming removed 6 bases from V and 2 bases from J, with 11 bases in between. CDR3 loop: CASRGGGGNQPQHF. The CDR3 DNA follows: TGTGCCAGCAGGGGGGGTGGGGGCAATCAGCCCCAGCATTTT.

CDR3 loop: CASSLMGGVQETQYF. DNA of the CDR3: TGTGCCAGCAGCTTAATGGGGGGGGTCCAAGAGACCCAGTACTTC. The chain recombines TRBV7-9 with TRBJ2-5; 7 bases are shared with TRBD2. The V and J ends lost 2 bases and 1 base, in that order; junction bases with no gene match: 4. This CDR3 comprises 15 residues. Per the germline V gene, CDR1 is SEHNR and CDR2 is FQNEAQ (reference sequence).

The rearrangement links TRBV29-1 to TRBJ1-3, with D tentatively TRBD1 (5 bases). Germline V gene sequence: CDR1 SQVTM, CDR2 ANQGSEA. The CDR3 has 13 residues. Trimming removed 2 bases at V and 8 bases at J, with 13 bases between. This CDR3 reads CSVESVRGHTIYF. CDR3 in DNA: TGCAGCGTTGAATCTGTGAGGGGACACACCATATATTTT. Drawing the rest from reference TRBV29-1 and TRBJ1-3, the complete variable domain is SAVISQKPSRDICQRGTSLTIQCQVDSQVTMMFWYRQQPGQSLTLIATANQGSEATYESGFVIDKFPISRPNLTFSTLTVSNMSPEDSSIYLCSVESVRGHTIYFGEGSWLTVV.

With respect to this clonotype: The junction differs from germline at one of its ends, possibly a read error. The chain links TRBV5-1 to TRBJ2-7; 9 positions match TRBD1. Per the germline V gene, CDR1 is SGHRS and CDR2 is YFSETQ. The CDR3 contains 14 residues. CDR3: CASSWGTGTHEQYF. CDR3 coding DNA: TGTGCCAGCAGCTGGGGGACAGGGACCCACGAGCAGTACTTC.

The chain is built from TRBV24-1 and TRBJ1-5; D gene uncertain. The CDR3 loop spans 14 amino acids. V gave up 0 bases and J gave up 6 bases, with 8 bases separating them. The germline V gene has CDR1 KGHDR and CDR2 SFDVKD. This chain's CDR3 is CATSDLREGQPQHF. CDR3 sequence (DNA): TGTGCCACCAGTGATTTGCGGGAAGGTCAGCCCCAGCATTTT.

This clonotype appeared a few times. CDR3: CASSVSDRGRIEQYF. DNA for the CDR3: TGTGCCAGCAGCGTTTCAGACAGGGGGCGTATCGAGCAGTACTTC. The rearrangement uses TRBV9 and TRBJ2-7, with 10 bases matching TRBD1. CDR1 and CDR2 from the germline V gene are SGDLS and YYNGEE. The trim removed 2 bases at V and 6 bases at J, leaving 8 bases unmatched. The CDR3 loop spans 15 amino acids.

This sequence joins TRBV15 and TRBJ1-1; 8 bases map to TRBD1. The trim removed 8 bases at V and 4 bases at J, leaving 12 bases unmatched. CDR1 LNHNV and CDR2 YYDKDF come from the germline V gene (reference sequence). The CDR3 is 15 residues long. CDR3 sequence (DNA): TGTGCCACCGGGAACGGGGCAGGGGGCATCACTGAAGCTTTCTTT. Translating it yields CATGNGAGGITEAFF.